This entry describes one T cell receptor (beta chain). Its antigen is not known. V was clipped by 4 bases and J by 5 bases, with 9 bases between them. Looked up from germline, CDR1 is SGHDN and CDR2 is FVKESK. CDR3 size: 13 residues. These data come from a study of lymphopenia after photon versus proton radiotherapy. Study-level results: Oligoclonal CD8+ Temra expansion after nadir drove photon patients' diversity drop. In patients who died, overall survival fell as post-nadir TCR diversity dropped more. Under photons, naive T cells and diversity fell while effector/memory populations rose.

Measured with immunoSEQ multiplex PCR; TCRdb has only the in-frame clones, and not every one. This table holds approximately 65,000 clones, 75% to 90% found once. Material: peripheral blood, obtained from a patient treated with proton-based radiotherapy. The receptor comes from a man aged 80 or over with esophageal cancer. The V gene is TRBV14, the J gene TRBJ1-5; the D is unclear. CDR3 residues: CASSLGPDQPQHF. In nucleotides, the CDR3 is TGTGCCAGCAGCCTTGGGCCTGATCAGCCCCAGCATTTT.